Below are 29 T cell receptor beta chains sequenced from a single sample in a study of blood T cell repertoires in COVID-19. Assay used: immunoSEQ multiplex PCR; TCRdb lists only in-frame clones, some missing. The sample consists of hundreds of thousands of clones, about 89% of them appearing once. Sequencing was carried out using peripheral blood. The receptor source for this set is a woman aged 45 to 65 with COVID-19, enrolled during active disease.

The V call is TRBV5-1, the J call TRBJ2-3; D perhaps matches TRBD2 (6 bases). The length of the CDR3 is 16 residues. Germline assignment: CDR1 SGHRS and CDR2 YFSETQ. With 0 bases removed from V and 2 bases from J, the gap between germline ends came to 13 bases. The CDR3 protein is CASSLGAGPNTDTQYF. CDR3 in DNA: TGCGCCAGCAGCTTGGGCGCGGGGCCGAACACAGATACGCAGTATTTT.

The chain is built from TRBV3-1 (or the pseudogene TRBV3-2) and TRBJ2-1; D not resolved. The CDR3 contains 13 residues. Trimming cost V 4 bases and J 8 bases, with 12 bases left between them. CDR1 and CDR2 from the germline V gene are LGHDT and YNNKEL (reference sequence). CDR3 amino acids: CASSRPSGDEQFF. CDR3 in DNA: TGTGCCAGCAGCCGCCCCTCGGGTGATGAGCAGTTCTTC.

This clone was counted once. The DNA of the CDR3 is TGTGCCAGCAGCTTCGGTCAGGGGGTCGGCGAGCAGTACTTC. It yields the protein CASSFGQGVGEQYF. The chain links TRBV7-2 to TRBJ2-7; 7 nucleotides agree with TRBD1. CDR3 size: 14 residues. V lost 3 bases to trimming and J lost 6 bases; unmatched junction nucleotides: 8. Germline CDR1 is SGHTA and CDR2 is FQGNSA.

The chain employs TRBV6-5 and TRBJ1-1, with D perhaps matching TRBD1 (6 bases). V shed 7 bases and J shed 1 base, with 13 bases lying between them. In germline, CDR1 is MNHEY, CDR2 SVGAGI. This CDR3 region has 14 residues. Written as DNA, the CDR3 is TGTGCCAGCACCACCGGACAGCCGAACACTGAAGCTTTCTTT. Encoded protein: CASTTGQPNTEAFF.

The V and J genes are TRBV4-2 and TRBJ2-3; 8 nucleotides match TRBD2. Per germline, CDR1 LGHNA and CDR2 YNFKEQ. CDR3 length equals 15 residues. V was clipped by 0 bases and J by 3 bases; unmatched bases: 2. CDR3 in DNA: TGTGCCAGCAGCCAAGATCGGGGGGGAACAGATACGCAGTATTTT. Translated, it gives CASSQDRGGTDTQYF.

The CDR3 loop reads CASSLDGGSYNEQFF. As DNA, the CDR3 is TGTGCCAGCAGTCTCGACGGGGGCTCCTACAATGAGCAGTTCTTC. The J gene is TRBJ2-1, the V gene TRBV5-6, with D perhaps TRBD2 (6 bases). Germline V gene lookup returns CDR1 SGHDT and CDR2 YYEEEE. V was trimmed by 5 bases and J by 0 bases, leaving 12 bases between them. CDR3 length equals 15 residues.

The chain links TRBV6-5 to TRBJ2-1; 7 bases match TRBD1. The CDR3 sequence is 13 residues long. The J segment lost 9 bases and the V segment lost 7 bases, leaving 9 bases of the junction unmatched. Germline values: CDR1 MNHEY, CDR2 SVGAGI. CDR3 amino acids: CASNPTGNVEQFF. The CDR3 DNA reads as TGTGCCAGCAACCCGACAGGGAATGTTGAGCAGTTCTTC.

The chain uses TRBV25-1 and TRBJ1-6, with D possibly TRBD1 on 5 matching bases. There are 16 residues in the CDR3. Germline assignment: CDR1 MGHDK and CDR2 SYGVNS. Trimming left V 1 base short and J 7 bases short, with 14 bases between. CDR3 DNA sequence: TGTGCCAGCAGTGAATCGGAGGGGCCGGGAAATTCACCCCTCCACTTT. Translation: CASSESEGPGNSPLHF.

The genes are TRBV10-3 and TRBJ1-1; D ambiguous. This CDR3 comprises 15 residues. Germline V gives CDR1 ENHRY, CDR2 SYGVKD. V lost 0 bases and J 1 base, leaving 9 bases between the germline ends. The CDR3 sequence is CAISESGLENTEAFF. In DNA form, the CDR3 reads TGTGCCATCAGTGAGTCTGGGCTGGAGAACACTGAAGCTTTCTTT.

The chain has TRBV19 and TRBJ1-2; 7 nucleotides align to TRBD1. Germline V gene lookup returns CDR1 LNHDA and CDR2 SQIVND (reference sequence). This CDR3 has 15 amino acids. Trimming cost V 3 bases and J 0 bases; bases outside gene matches: 4. The DNA of the CDR3 is TGTGCCAGTAGTATGGGGGACAGATCTAACTATGGCTACACCTTC. Translation: CASSMGDRSNYGYTF.

This clone was seen a single time. The chain employs TRBV7-8 and TRBJ2-5, with D perhaps TRBD2 (7 bases). CDR1 is SGHVS, CDR2 FQNEAQ, per germline. V lost 1 base and J 3 bases, leaving 12 bases between the germline ends. The CDR3 is 15 amino acids. Here the CDR3 reads CASSLGGGRKETQYF. CDR3 sequence (DNA): TGTGCCAGCAGCTTAGGGGGGGGGCGCAAAGAGACCCAGTACTTC.

The chain uses TRBV25-1 and TRBJ1-1, with TRBD1 identical over 10 bases. V lost 2 bases and J lost 2; bases outside the gene matches: 2. The V gene's germline CDR1 is MGHDK and CDR2 SYGVNS. This CDR3 contains 15 residues. CDR3 coding DNA: TGTGCCAGCAGTGAAGACAGGGGGCGAAACACTGAAGCTTTCTTT. Translation gives CASSEDRGRNTEAFF.

The rearrangement uses TRBV4-2 and TRBJ1-5, with 7 positions matching TRBD1. Trimming removed 1 base from V and 0 bases from J; junction bases left unmatched: 3. The CDR3 spans 16 residues. The germline gives CDR1 LGHNA, CDR2 YNFKEQ. CDR3 sequence reads: CASSQAQGVSNQPQHF. CDR3 nucleotides: TGTGCCAGCAGCCAAGCCCAGGGGGTTAGCAATCAGCCCCAGCATTTT.

V is TRBV9 and J is TRBJ2-1; tentative D call: TRBD1 (6 bases). Germline CDR1 is SGDLS and CDR2 is YYNGEE. V was clipped by 5 bases and J by 5 bases, with 20 bases between them. CDR3 length equals 16 residues. CDR3 bases: TGTGCCAGCAGGAGAGATGGGGGCCTGGCTGACAATGAGCAGTTCTTC. This gives the protein CASRRDGGLADNEQFF.

The chain is built from TRBV11-1 and TRBJ1-6, with a weak D call TRBD1 (6 bases). V was shortened by 7 bases and J by 5 bases, with 9 bases between the two germline ends. The CDR3 spans 13 residues. The V gene's germline CDR1 is SGHAT and CDR2 FQDESV (reference sequence). The CDR3 loop is CASTQGNNSPLHF. The CDR3 DNA sequence: TGTGCCAGCACGCAGGGGAATAATTCACCCCTCCACTTT.

This clone came up a few times. This rearrangement joins TRBV12-5 to TRBJ1-1; the D gene is possibly TRBD1 (5 bases). The germline CDR1 and CDR2 sequences are LGHNT and FRNRAP. V was shortened by 0 bases and J by 10 bases, with 12 bases between the two germline ends. CDR3 size: 13 residues. The CDR3 is CASGLVGRVGAFF. CDR3 DNA sequence: TGTGCTAGTGGTTTGGTGGGGCGCGTGGGAGCTTTCTTT.

J is TRBJ2-5 and V is TRBV7-9; the match to TRBD2 covers 10 bases. V trimming: 0 bases; J trimming: 3 bases; junction bases outside the gene matches: 4. This CDR3 is 16 amino acids long. Germline CDR1 reads SEHNR; CDR2 reads FQNEAQ (reference sequence). In nucleotides, the CDR3 is TGTGCCAGCAGCTTAGCTCATCTAGCGGGGGAAGAGACCCAGTACTTC. Protein sequence: CASSLAHLAGEETQYF.

This chain uses TRBV21-1 with TRBJ1-5. TRBV21-1 is assigned pseudogene status. The CDR3 has 14 residues. The chain's CDR3 is CASRYTAGNQPQHF. The CDR3 region has the DNA TGTGCCAGCAGATACACGGCGGGGAATCAGCCCCAGCATTTT.

CDR3 coding DNA: TGTGCCAGCAGCCCCCAGGATGGTTCACCCCTCCACTTT. It translates to CASSPQDGSPLHF. This chain joins TRBV6-5 and TRBJ1-6; D call uncertain. CDR1 and CDR2 from the germline V gene are MNHEY and SVGAGI. The length of the CDR3 is 13 residues. Trimming pared 6 bases from V and 9 bases from J, leaving 12 bases between.

This clone has only one observation. The chain is built from TRBV10-3 and TRBJ2-3, with 11 bases that match TRBD2. The CDR3 is made up of 15 amino acids. The V segment lost 5 bases and the J segment 2 bases; nucleotides outside the gene matches: 3. Germline assignment: CDR1 ENHRY and CDR2 SYGVKD. Here the CDR3 DNA reads TGTGCCATCAGTTCTAGCGGGGGGACCACAGATACGCAGTATTTT. It yields the protein CAISSSGGTTDTQYF.

This sequence joins TRBV2 and TRBJ2-2, with TRBD2 identical over 9 bases. This CDR3 is built from 16 residues. V was clipped by 1 base and J by 4 bases; unmatched bases: 4. Looked up from germline, CDR1 is SNHLY and CDR2 is FYNNEI. The CDR3 DNA follows: TGTGCCAGCAGTGAAGGCCTAGCGGGGCCCACCGGGGAGCTGTTTTTT. Its translation: CASSEGLAGPTGELFF.

The chain employs TRBV19 and TRBJ1-4, with TRBD1 identical over 7 bases. Germline CDR1 and CDR2: LNHDA and SQIVND (reference sequence). V shed 3 bases, J shed 8 bases, and the junction held 9 bases outside the gene matches. The CDR3 contains 15 residues. The DNA of the CDR3 is TGTGCCAGTAGTATGGTTCGACAGGGCGGGGAAAAACTGTTTTTT. This gives the protein CASSMVRQGGEKLFF.

This chain links TRBV2 with TRBJ1-2; 7 bases map to TRBD1. The V segment lost 6 bases and the J segment 6 bases; nucleotides outside the gene matches: 7. Looked up from germline, CDR1 is SNHLY and CDR2 is FYNNEI. The CDR3 length is 13 residues. Here the CDR3 reads CASRATGDDGYTF. CDR3 in DNA: TGTGCCAGCAGGGCTACAGGGGATGATGGCTACACCTTC.

The chain is built from TRBV9 and TRBJ2-3; 7 bases are a match to TRBD2. The germline V gene encodes CDR1 SGDLS and CDR2 YYNGEE. With 0 bases clipped from V and 4 bases from J, the junction kept 8 bases outside the gene matches. The CDR3 is 16 residues long. CDR3 sequence: CASSVAGGGSADTQYF. CDR3 nucleotide sequence: TGTGCCAGCAGCGTAGCTGGGGGGGGAAGCGCAGATACGCAGTATTTT.

V gene TRBV4-1 combines with J gene TRBJ2-7, with D possibly TRBD2 on 5 matching bases. The CDR3 runs 13 residues. Trimming left V 2 bases short and J 4 bases short, with 9 bases between. Germline V lookup: CDR1 MGHRA, CDR2 YSYEKL. CDR3 amino acids: CASSQYSGYEQYF. DNA for the CDR3: TGCGCCAGCAGCCAATACTCGGGGTACGAGCAGTACTTC.

The rearrangement links TRBV13 to TRBJ1-1; TRBD1 matches at 7 bases. This CDR3 is 15 amino acids long. Germline V gene sequence: CDR1 PRHDT, CDR2 FYEKMQ (reference sequence). Trimming cost V 5 bases and J 1 base; bases outside gene matches: 7. The CDR3 DNA sequence: TGTGCCAGCAGCCAGACAACAGGGGCGAACACTGAAGCTTTCTTT. Translated, it gives CASSQTTGANTEAFF.

CDR3: CASSFTDRFSYEQYF. In DNA, the CDR3 is TGTGCCAGCAGCTTCACAGACAGGTTCTCCTACGAGCAGTACTTC. The rearrangement joins TRBV7-9 to TRBJ2-7, with D tentatively TRBD1 (6 bases). Looked up from germline, CDR1 is SEHNR and CDR2 is FQNEAQ (reference sequence). CDR3 length: 15 residues. V lost 3 bases, J lost 0 bases, and 12 bases lay in between. The variable domain in full, completed from reference TRBV7-9 and TRBJ2-7, reads DTGVSQNPRHKITKRGQNVTFRCDPISEHNRLYWYRQTLGQGPEFLTYFQNEAQLEKSRLLSDRFSAERPKGSFSTLEIQRTEQGDSAMYLCASSFTDRFSYEQYFGPGTRLTVT.

This clone is a singleton in its sample. The chain combines TRBV28 with TRBJ1-2; D is perhaps TRBD1 (5 bases). There are 14 residues in the CDR3. Trimming left V 2 bases short and J 8 bases short, with 15 bases between. The germline V gene has CDR1 MDHEN and CDR2 SYDVKM. This CDR3 reads CASSLEYPGYGYTF. DNA of the CDR3: TGTGCCAGCAGTTTAGAGTACCCAGGGTACGGCTACACCTTC.

On this clone: An end of the junction does not agree with germline; a read error may underlie this. The chain uses TRBV28 and TRBJ1-2, with 11 bases lining up with TRBD1. Germline assignment: CDR1 MDHEN and CDR2 SYDVKM. The CDR3 loop spans 12 amino acids. CDR3 loop: CGTGGRNYGYTF. In DNA, the CDR3 is TGCGGGACAGGGGGTAGGAACTATGGCTACACCTTC.